Reported below is one T cell receptor beta chain. In this sample, this clone turned up a few times. There is no known antigen for this receptor. No base quality information exists; no much larger clone differs at one position. After more than nine days of culture, CD4+ T cells were isolated with the EasySep CD4+ T cell isolation kit. The absence of prior SARS-CoV-2 infection in healthy vaccine recipients was confirmed by negative nucleocapsid antibodies before and after vaccination. On days 3 and 7, half of the culture medium was replaced with fresh IL-2-containing medium. Unless otherwise noted, each peptide stimulation condition was cultured in triplicate wells. PBMC were separated from whole blood using Ficoll-Paque Plus gradient centrifugation and were then either cryopreserved at -140C or used fresh. The QIAamp micro DNA kit was used to extract genomic DNA from the cultured CD4+ T cells. This entry belongs to a study of vaccination effects on CD4 cells after COVID-19 (dated by TCRdb to between 2022 and 2023). For context, the study as a whole: In the ViraFEST assay, PBMC were stimulated with viral peptide pools, and antigen-specific CD4+ T cell clonotypes were then identified by expansion using TCR sequencing. The full study included 10 to 11 COVID-19 convalescent patients and a few SARS-CoV-2-naive healthy vaccine recipients. Each well held two million PBMC cultured in IMDM containing around 5.1% human AB serum, 9 to 10 IU/ml IL-2 and gentamicin, along with 8 to 10 ug/ml peptides. SARS-CoV-2 spike-specific CD4+ TCR repertoires from before and after mRNA vaccination were compared in COVID-19 convalescent patients and in infection-naive vaccine recipients. Each participant got two doses of an mRNA SARS-CoV-2 vaccine, either BNT162b2 or mRNA-1273. Cultures from other donors in the study were sequenced using the Oncomine TCR Beta short-read assay on an Illumina iSeq 100.

From a lookup of the germline V gene, CDR1 and CDR2 are WSHSY and SAAADI. V drops 7 bases and J drops 8 bases, leaving 12 bases in between. Taken from cysteine to phenylalanine, the CDR3 has 12 residues. Only the CDR3 region is kept as DNA, spanning 36 bases read in frame from base 1. Overall results and qualifications from the work: In healthy vaccine recipients, vaccine-induced clones were almost all SARS-CoV-2 mono-reactive, with only 1 of 255 cross-reactive with common cold coronaviruses. Clones induced by infection and clones induced by vaccination both contracted markedly at late timepoints after vaccination, which fits with T cell responses waning over time. Only a small number of convalescent patients were included, and no early post-infection timepoints were available, which limited the study.

Libraries were constructed by the immunoSEQ multiplex PCR assay. TCR beta CDR3 sequencing was performed on DNA from the cultured, isolated CD4+ T cells. On the authors' methods: Non-productive TCR sequences were discarded, and reads were trimmed to the CDR3 region, with only CDR3s of 7 or more amino acids retained. Antigen-specific clonotypes were identified using the MANAFEST web app by comparison of expansion in peptide wells against reference cultures. To be called positive, a clone needed expansion at FDR<0.05 compared with the reference and with all other wells, an odds ratio greater than 5, and a frequency greater than 0.1% in two replicate wells. Clonotypes significantly expanded in SARS-CoV-2 spike wells and in at least one common cold coronavirus spike condition were defined as cross-reactive. CDR3 similarity was assessed by Levenshtein distance with the stringdist R package, and unrooted trees were built with ape in R 3.6.1. This is the immuneACCESS table as TCRdb keeps it, with only in-frame sequences that have V and J called. A part of the clones is gone; compared with another copy, unresolved V genes explain less than half, and the rest is unexplained. D and trimming were read from the DNA, whereas the V and J calls and clone size are those reported in that table. The sample table records roughly 56,000 clones; 60% to 85% of these occur just once. The ten largest clonotypes hold 2.5% to 3.5% of the sample.

This material consisted of CD4+ T cells from PBMCs cultured without peptide, taken before COVID-19 vaccination. The receptor chain draws on TRBV10-2 and TRBJ2-1, with no confident D gene call. This receptor was identified in a human donor who received a COVID-19 vaccine. The CDR3 sequence is CASTASLHEQFF. The DNA sequence reads TGCGCCAGCACCGCCTCGTTACATGAGCAGTTCTTC.